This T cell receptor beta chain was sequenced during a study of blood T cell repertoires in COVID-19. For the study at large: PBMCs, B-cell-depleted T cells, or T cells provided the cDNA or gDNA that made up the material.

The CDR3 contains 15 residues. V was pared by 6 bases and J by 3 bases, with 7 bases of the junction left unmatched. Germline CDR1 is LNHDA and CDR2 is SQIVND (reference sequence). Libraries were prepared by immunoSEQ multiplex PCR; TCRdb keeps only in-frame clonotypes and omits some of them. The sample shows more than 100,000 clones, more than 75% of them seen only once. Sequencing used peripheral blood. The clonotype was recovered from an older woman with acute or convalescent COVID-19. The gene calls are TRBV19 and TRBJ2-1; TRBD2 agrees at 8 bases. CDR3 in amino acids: CASSESGRGYNEQFF. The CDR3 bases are TGTGCCAGTAGCGAAAGCGGGAGAGGCTACAATGAGCAGTTCTTC.